Following are 20 T cell receptor beta chains from one sample sequenced in a study of T cell responses to AZD1222 COVID-19 vaccine. Only in-frame clones appear in the TCRdb table, and some are missing; sequencing was by immunoSEQ multiplex PCR. In the table there are more than 75,000 clones, approximately 90% of which are singletons. Sequencing used peripheral blood, obtained 28 days after the second AZD1222 dose. The source is an adult who received the AZD1222 COVID-19 vaccine.

The rearrangement links TRBV13 to TRBJ1-2; 7 nucleotides agree with TRBD1. Losses at the gene ends were 0 bases for V and 3 bases for J; bases not matched to a gene: 1. From germline, CDR1 is PRHDT and CDR2 FYEKMQ (reference sequence). CDR3 length equals 14 residues. The CDR3 sequence is CASSLGTGDYGYTF. The CDR3 region has the DNA TGTGCCAGCAGCTTAGGTACAGGGGACTATGGCTACACCTTC.

This chain joins TRBV24-1 and TRBJ2-1; unclear D gene. The CDR3 is made up of 14 amino acids. V lost 4 bases and J lost 0, with 6 bases in between. From germline, CDR1 is KGHDR and CDR2 SFDVKD. For the CDR3, the DNA is TGTGCCACCAGTGACTCAATCTCCTACAATGAGCAGTTCTTC. Translated, it gives CATSDSISYNEQFF.

This chain joins TRBV20-1 and TRBJ2-1, with 7 nucleotides matching TRBD2. This CDR3 is 14 amino acids long. In germline, CDR1 is DFQATT, CDR2 SNEGSKA (reference sequence). The J segment lost 6 bases and the V segment lost 3 bases, leaving 8 bases of the junction unmatched. The CDR3 nucleotides are TGCAGTGCTAGTGCGGGGAGGGCCTCCAATGAGCAGTTCTTC. This sequence encodes CSASAGRASNEQFF.

The rearrangement uses TRBV18 and TRBJ1-3; D is unclear. The CDR3 length is 13 residues. The V and J ends lost 0 bases and 5 bases respectively, with 5 bases between them. Germline V CDR1 and CDR2: KGHSH, LQKENI. The CDR3 nucleotides read TGTGCCAGCTCACCACCGTCACGAAACACCATATATTTT. Translating it yields CASSPPSRNTIYF.

The rearrangement joins TRBV7-8 to TRBJ2-7; 9 bases fit TRBD1. The CDR3 loop spans 16 amino acids. The germline gives CDR1 SGHVS, CDR2 FQNEAQ. The V and J ends lost 6 bases and 3 bases, in that order; junction bases with no gene match: 12. The CDR3 nucleotides read TGTGCCAGCAGTCATAGCCCCGGGACAGGGAACTACGAGCAGTACTTC. Translating it yields CASSHSPGTGNYEQYF.

This clone was recorded once. The CDR3 loop reads CASKPTGAFSYTF. The DNA of the CDR3 is TGTGCCAGCAAACCAACAGGGGCCTTTAGCTACACCTTC. The V and J genes are TRBV27 and TRBJ1-2, with 7 bases matching TRBD1. Unmatched junction bases numbered 11, after V lost 7 bases and J lost 9 bases. The length of the CDR3 is 13 residues. Germline assignment: CDR1 MNHEY and CDR2 SMNVEV (reference sequence).

The chain joins TRBV5-4 to TRBJ2-2, with TRBD2 identical over 7 bases. CDR1 and CDR2 (germline): SGHNT, YYREEE (reference sequence). V was clipped by 6 bases and J by 2 bases; unmatched bases: 10. The CDR3 is made up of 16 amino acids. The CDR3 DNA follows: TGTGCCAGCACCCGGGGAGGGCTGCCCAACACCGGGGAGCTGTTTTTT. Its protein is CASTRGGLPNTGELFF. The variable domain in full, completed from reference TRBV5-4 and TRBJ2-2, reads ETGVTQSPTHLIKTRGQQVTLRCSSQSGHNTVSWYQQALGQGPQFIFQYYREEENGRGNFPPRFSGLQFPNYSSELNVNALELDDSALYLCASTRGGLPNTGELFFGEGSRLTVL.

This clone was counted a single time. The chain couples TRBV28 to TRBJ2-7, with TRBD2 as a possible D gene (6 bases). The CDR3 runs to 18 residues. The V gene's germline CDR1 is MDHEN and CDR2 SYDVKM. With 4 bases removed from V and 5 bases from J, the gap between germline ends came to 27 bases. CDR3 residues: CASSSILKGLLHLDEQYF. In nucleotides, the CDR3 is TGTGCCAGCAGTTCTATCCTGAAAGGACTACTTCACTTGGACGAGCAGTACTTC.

The chain links TRBV11-1 to TRBJ2-1, with 7 bases matching TRBD2. CDR1 is SGHAT, CDR2 FQDESV, per germline (reference sequence). The junction had 5 bases not matched to a gene; V was cut back by 5 bases and J by 10 bases. This CDR3 is 12 amino acids long. The CDR3 protein is CASSLREGEQFF. CDR3 DNA sequence: TGTGCCAGCAGCCTCAGGGAGGGGGAGCAGTTCTTC.

The chain combines TRBV7-3 with TRBJ1-2; D ambiguous. CDR1 SGHTA and CDR2 FQGTGA come from the germline V gene. This CDR3 is 14 amino acids long. V was clipped by 2 bases and J by 4 bases, with 11 bases between them. As DNA, the CDR3 is TGTGCCAGCAGCTTACCCCGTGTCGGCTATGGCTACACCTTC. Residues: CASSLPRVGYGYTF.

The rearrangement joins TRBV7-6 to TRBJ2-7; D is undetermined. Germline lookup yields CDR1 SGHVS and CDR2 FNYEAQ. V was clipped by 3 bases and J by 5 bases, with 11 bases between them. The CDR3 loop spans 13 amino acids. The CDR3 DNA reads TGTGCCAGCAGCTTGAGTGTCAAGGACGAGCAGTACTTC. Translation gives CASSLSVKDEQYF.

The sample holds a few counts of this clone. The chain links TRBV30 to TRBJ2-7; 9 nucleotides match TRBD2. V trimming: 4 bases; J trimming: 4 bases; junction bases outside the gene matches: 5. CDR1 and CDR2 from the germline V gene are GTSNPN and SVGIG (reference sequence). The CDR3 runs to 13 residues. The CDR3 sequence is CAWKTSGLYEQYF. CDR3 coding DNA: TGTGCCTGGAAGACTAGCGGCCTTTACGAGCAGTACTTC.

V usage is TRBV4-2 and J usage is TRBJ2-3, with TRBD2 matching over 10 bases. Trimming took 4 bases from V and 5 from J; bases not matched to a gene: 18. CDR1 and CDR2 from the germline V gene are LGHNA and YNFKEQ. The length of the CDR3 is 19 residues. In DNA, the CDR3 is TGTGCCAGCAGCCCCGGGCTAGCGGGAGTAGGGGGCTGGGGAGATACGCAGTATTTT. Translating gives CASSPGLAGVGGWGDTQYF.

The J gene is TRBJ2-7, the V gene TRBV7-9; D gene unclear. Germline values: CDR1 SEHNR, CDR2 FQNEAQ (reference sequence). CDR3 length: 15 residues. With 1 base removed from V and 3 bases from J, the gap between germline ends came to 13 bases. In DNA, the CDR3 is TGTGCCAGCAGCTTAGGCTCCCGGGCCTACTACGAGCAGTACTTC. It specifies CASSLGSRAYYEQYF.

This chain links TRBV12-5 with TRBJ2-5; D remains unclear. CDR1 is LGHNT, CDR2 FRNRAP, per germline. The V end lost 5 bases, the J end lost 3 bases, and 4 bases lay between the germline ends. The CDR3 has 11 amino acids. CDR3 sequence (DNA): TGTGCTAGTGGTCCCAAAGAGACCCAGTACTTC. Translation gives CASGPKETQYF.

V usage is TRBV28 and J usage is TRBJ2-7; TRBD2 aligns across 7 bases. The CDR3 has 14 residues. Germline V gene lookup returns CDR1 MDHEN and CDR2 SYDVKM. V was clipped by 3 bases and J by 6 bases; unmatched bases: 8. The CDR3 nucleotides are TGTGCCAGCAGTTTGGGGACTATTTCGCGCGAGCAGTACTTC. Its translation is CASSLGTISREQYF.

The J gene is TRBJ2-7, the V gene TRBV12-3 or TRBV12-4; 7 nucleotides match TRBD2. V lost 6 bases, J lost 3 bases, and 5 bases stayed unmatched. The length of the CDR3 is 13 residues. As DNA, the CDR3 is TGTGCCAGCAGCCCCCGGGAGGTCTACGAGCAGTACTTC. The encoded protein is CASSPREVYEQYF.

V gene TRBV21-1 combines with J gene TRBJ2-7; the table gives TRBD1 as D, unverified against the DNA. TRBV21-1 is annotated as a pseudogene. This CDR3 is 16 amino acids long. The CDR3 sequence is CASSKGGAFGDYEQYF. The CDR3 nucleotides are TGTGCCAGCAGCAAAGGTGGGGCTTTCGGAGACTACGAGCAGTACTTC.

This sequence joins TRBV4-3 and TRBJ1-2, with a tentative D call TRBD1 (5 bases). This CDR3 contains 13 residues. Germline V lookup: CDR1 LGHNA, CDR2 YSLEER. Trimming stripped 1 base from V and 6 bases from J, with 9 bases between. The CDR3 DNA reads as TGCGCCAGCAGCCAAGTAGCAGGGAATGGCTACACCTTC. Translated: CASSQVAGNGYTF.

The chain employs TRBV6-6 and TRBJ1-3; tentatively, D is TRBD1 (5 bases). V shed 5 bases and J shed 7 bases, with 21 bases lying between them. The CDR3 totals 16 residues. Per germline, CDR1 MNHNY and CDR2 SVGAGI (reference sequence). CDR3 amino acids: CASSPRRGTRSNTIYF. The DNA for the CDR3 is TGTGCCAGCAGTCCCCGGAGGGGAACGAGGTCGAACACCATATATTTT.